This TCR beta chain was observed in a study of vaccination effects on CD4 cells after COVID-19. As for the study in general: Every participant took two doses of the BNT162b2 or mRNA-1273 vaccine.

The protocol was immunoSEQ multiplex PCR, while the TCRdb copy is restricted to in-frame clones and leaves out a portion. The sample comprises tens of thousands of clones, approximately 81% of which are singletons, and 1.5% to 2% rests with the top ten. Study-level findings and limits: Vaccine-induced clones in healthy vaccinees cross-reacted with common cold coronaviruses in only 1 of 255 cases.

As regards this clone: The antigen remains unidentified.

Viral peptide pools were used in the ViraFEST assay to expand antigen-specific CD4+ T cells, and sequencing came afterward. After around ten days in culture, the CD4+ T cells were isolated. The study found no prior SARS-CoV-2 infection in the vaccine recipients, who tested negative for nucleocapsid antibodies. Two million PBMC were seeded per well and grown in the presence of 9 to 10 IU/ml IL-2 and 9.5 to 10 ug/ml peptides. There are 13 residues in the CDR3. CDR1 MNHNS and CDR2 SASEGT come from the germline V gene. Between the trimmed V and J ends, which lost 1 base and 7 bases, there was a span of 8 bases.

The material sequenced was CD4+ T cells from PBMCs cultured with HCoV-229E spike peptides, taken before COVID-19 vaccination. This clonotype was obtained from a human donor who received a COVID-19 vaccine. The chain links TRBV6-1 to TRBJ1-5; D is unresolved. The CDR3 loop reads CASSEGQKQPQHF. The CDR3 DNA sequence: TGTGCCAGCAGTGAAGGGCAGAAGCAGCCCCAGCATTTT.